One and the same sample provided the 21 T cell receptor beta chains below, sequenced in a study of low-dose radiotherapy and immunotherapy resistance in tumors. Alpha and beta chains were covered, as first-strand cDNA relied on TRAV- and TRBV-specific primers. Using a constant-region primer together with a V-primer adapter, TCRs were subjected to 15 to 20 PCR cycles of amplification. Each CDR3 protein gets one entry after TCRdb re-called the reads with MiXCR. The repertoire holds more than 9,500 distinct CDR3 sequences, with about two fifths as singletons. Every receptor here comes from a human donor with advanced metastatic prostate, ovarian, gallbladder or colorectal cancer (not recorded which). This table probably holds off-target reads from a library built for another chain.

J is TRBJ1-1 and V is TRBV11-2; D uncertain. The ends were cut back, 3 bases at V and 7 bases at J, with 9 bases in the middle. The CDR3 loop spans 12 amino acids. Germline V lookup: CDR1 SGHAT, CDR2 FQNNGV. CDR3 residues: CASSFYEGEAFF. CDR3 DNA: TGTGCCAGCAGCTTCTATGAGGGTGAAGCTTTCTTT. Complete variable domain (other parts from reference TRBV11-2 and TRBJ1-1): EAGVAQSPRYKIIEKRQSVAFWCNPISGHATLYWYQQILGQGPKLLIQFQNNGVVDDSQLPKDRFSAERLKGVDSTLKIQPAKLEDSAVYLCASSFYEGEAFFGQGTRLTVV.

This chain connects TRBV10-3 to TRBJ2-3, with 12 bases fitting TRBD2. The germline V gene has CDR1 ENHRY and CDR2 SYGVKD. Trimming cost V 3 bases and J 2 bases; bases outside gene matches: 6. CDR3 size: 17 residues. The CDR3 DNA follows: TGTGCCATCAGTGACCCATCTAGCGGGGGGGTCACAGATACGCAGTATTTT. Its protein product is CAISDPSSGGVTDTQYF.

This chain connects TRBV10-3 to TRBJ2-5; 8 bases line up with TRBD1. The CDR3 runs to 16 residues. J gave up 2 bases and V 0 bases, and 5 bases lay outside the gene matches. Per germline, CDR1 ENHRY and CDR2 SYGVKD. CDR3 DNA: TGTGCCATCAGTGAGTCGTCAGGGGGCCCGCAAGAGACCCAGTACTTC. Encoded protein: CAISESSGGPQETQYF.

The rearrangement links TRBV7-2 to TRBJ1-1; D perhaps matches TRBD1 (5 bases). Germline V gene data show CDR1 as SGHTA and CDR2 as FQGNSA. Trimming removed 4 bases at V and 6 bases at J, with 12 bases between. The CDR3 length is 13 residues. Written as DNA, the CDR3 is TGTGCCAGCAGCTACGGGGGACGGGCTGAAGCTTTCTTT. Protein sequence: CASSYGGRAEAFF.

The CDR3 coding sequence is TGTGCCAGCAGCTTGGACGGCGGGGGGGGGACCCAGTACTTC. Amino acid sequence: CASSLDGGGGTQYF. The chain combines TRBV5-6 with TRBJ2-5, with 9 bases lining up with TRBD2. This CDR3 has 14 residues. V shed 0 bases, J shed 7 bases, and the junction held 4 bases outside the gene matches. Per the germline V gene, CDR1 is SGHDT and CDR2 is YYEEEE. Filled out from reference TRBV5-6 and TRBJ2-5, the complete variable domain reads DAGVTQSPTHLIKTRGQQVTLRCSPKSGHDTVSWYQQALGQGPQFIFQYYEEEERQRGNFPDRFSGHQFPNYSSELNVNALLLGDSALYLCASSLDGGGGTQYFGPGTRLLVL.

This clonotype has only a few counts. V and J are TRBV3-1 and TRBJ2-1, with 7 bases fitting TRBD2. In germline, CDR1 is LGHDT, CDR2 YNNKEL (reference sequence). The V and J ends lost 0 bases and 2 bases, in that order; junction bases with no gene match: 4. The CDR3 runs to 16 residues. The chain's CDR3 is CASSQDRLAAYNEQFF. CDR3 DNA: TGTGCCAGCAGCCAAGATCGGCTAGCGGCCTACAATGAGCAGTTCTTC.

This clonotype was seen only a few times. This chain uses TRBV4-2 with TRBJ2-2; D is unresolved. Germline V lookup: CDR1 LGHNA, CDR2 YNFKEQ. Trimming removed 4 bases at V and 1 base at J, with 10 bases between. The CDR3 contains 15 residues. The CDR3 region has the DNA TGTGCCAGCAGCCCCCCCCTAGAGAACACCGGGGAGCTGTTTTTT. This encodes CASSPPLENTGELFF.

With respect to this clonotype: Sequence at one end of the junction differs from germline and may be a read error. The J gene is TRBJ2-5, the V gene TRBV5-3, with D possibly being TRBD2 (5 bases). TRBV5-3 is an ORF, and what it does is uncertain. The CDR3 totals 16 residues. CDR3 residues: CASSSHQLGSQETQYF. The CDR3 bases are TGTGCCAGCAGCTCACACCAACTAGGATCCCAAGAGACCCAGTACTTC.

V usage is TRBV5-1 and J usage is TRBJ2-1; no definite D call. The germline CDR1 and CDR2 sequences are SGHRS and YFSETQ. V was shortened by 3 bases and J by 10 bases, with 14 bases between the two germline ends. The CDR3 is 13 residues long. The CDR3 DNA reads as TGCGCCAGCAGCTCCGTTCCAAGTCAGGAGCAGTTCTTC. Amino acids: CASSSVPSQEQFF.

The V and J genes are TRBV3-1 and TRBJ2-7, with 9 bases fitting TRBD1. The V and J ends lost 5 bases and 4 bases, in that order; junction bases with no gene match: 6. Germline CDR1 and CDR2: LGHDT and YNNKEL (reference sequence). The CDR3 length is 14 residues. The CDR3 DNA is TGTGCCAGCAGCACCCGACAGGGGGGGTACGAGCAGTACTTC. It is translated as CASSTRQGGYEQYF.

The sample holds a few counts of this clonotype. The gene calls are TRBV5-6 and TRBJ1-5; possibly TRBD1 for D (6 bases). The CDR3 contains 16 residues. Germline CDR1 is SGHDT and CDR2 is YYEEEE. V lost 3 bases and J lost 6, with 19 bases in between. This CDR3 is CASSSFGGGAGQPQHF. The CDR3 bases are TGTGCCAGCAGCTCCTTCGGGGGGGGCGCAGGTCAGCCCCAGCATTTT.

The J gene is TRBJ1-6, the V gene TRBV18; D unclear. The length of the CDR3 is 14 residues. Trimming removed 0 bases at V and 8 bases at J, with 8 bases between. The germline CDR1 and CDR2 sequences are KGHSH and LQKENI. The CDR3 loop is CASSPPSGYSPLHF. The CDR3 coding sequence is TGTGCCAGCTCACCACCTTCTGGGTATTCACCCCTCCACTTT.

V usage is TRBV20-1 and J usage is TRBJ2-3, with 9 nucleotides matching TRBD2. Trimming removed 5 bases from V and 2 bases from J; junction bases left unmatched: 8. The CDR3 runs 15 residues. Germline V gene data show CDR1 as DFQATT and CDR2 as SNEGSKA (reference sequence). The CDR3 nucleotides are TGCAGTGCTTTACCGGGACTAGCAATCACAGATACGCAGTATTTT. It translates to CSALPGLAITDTQYF.

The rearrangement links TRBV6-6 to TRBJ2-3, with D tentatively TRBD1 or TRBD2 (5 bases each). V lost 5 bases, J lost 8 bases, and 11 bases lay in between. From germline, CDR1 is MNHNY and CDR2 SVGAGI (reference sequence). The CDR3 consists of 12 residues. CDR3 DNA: TGTGCCAGCAGTGAGGGGAGCGCTACGCAGTATTTT. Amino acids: CASSEGSATQYF.

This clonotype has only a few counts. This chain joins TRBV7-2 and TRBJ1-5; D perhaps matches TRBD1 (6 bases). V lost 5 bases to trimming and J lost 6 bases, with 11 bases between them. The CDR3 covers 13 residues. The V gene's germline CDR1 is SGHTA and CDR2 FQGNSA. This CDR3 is CASSAQGAQPQHF. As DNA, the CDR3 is TGTGCCAGCAGCGCACAGGGAGCTCAGCCCCAGCATTTT.

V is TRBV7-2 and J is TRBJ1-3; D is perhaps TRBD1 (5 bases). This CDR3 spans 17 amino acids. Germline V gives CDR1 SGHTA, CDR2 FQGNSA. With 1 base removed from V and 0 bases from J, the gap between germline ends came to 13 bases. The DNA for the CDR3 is TGTGCCAGCAGCTTAGGGACTCCTGGGGGCTCTGGAAACACCATATATTTT. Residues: CASSLGTPGGSGNTIYF. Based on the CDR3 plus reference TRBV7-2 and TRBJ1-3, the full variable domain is GAGVSQSPSNKVTEKGKDVELRCDPISGHTALYWYRQSLGQGLEFLIYFQGNSAPDKSGLPSDRFSAERTGGSVSTLTIQRTQQEDSAVYLCASSLGTPGGSGNTIYFGEGSWLTVV.

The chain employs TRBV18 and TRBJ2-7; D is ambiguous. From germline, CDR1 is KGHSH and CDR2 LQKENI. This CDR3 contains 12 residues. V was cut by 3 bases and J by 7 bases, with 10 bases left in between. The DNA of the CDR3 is TGTGCCAGCTCACCTACCGGACGGGAGCAGTACTTC. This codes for CASSPTGREQYF.

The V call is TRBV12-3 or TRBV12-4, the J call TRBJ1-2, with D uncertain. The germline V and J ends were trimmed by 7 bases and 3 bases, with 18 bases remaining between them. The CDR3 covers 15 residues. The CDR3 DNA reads TGTGCCAGCAACGCCCAGACGGGCAGGCACTATGGCTACACCTTC. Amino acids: CASNAQTGRHYGYTF.

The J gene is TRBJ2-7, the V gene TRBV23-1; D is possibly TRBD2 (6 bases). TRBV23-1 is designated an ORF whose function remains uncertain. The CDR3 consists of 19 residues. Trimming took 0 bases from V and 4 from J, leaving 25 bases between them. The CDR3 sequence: CASSQSGGTRIKQHYEQYF. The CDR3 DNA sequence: TGCGCCAGCAGTCAATCGGGGGGAACCCGAATAAAACAGCATTACGAGCAGTACTTC.

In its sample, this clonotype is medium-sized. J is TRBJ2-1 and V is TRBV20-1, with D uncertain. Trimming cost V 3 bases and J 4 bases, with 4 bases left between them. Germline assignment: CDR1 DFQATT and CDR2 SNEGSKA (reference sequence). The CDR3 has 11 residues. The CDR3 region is CSASDYNEQFF. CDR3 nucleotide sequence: TGCAGTGCTAGCGATTACAATGAGCAGTTCTTC.

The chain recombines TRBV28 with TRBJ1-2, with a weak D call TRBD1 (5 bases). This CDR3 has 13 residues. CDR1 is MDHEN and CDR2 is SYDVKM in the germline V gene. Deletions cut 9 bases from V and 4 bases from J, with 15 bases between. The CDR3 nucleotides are TGTGCCAGTATGGGTGGGGGGTCCTATGGCTACACCTTC. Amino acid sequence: CASMGGGSYGYTF.